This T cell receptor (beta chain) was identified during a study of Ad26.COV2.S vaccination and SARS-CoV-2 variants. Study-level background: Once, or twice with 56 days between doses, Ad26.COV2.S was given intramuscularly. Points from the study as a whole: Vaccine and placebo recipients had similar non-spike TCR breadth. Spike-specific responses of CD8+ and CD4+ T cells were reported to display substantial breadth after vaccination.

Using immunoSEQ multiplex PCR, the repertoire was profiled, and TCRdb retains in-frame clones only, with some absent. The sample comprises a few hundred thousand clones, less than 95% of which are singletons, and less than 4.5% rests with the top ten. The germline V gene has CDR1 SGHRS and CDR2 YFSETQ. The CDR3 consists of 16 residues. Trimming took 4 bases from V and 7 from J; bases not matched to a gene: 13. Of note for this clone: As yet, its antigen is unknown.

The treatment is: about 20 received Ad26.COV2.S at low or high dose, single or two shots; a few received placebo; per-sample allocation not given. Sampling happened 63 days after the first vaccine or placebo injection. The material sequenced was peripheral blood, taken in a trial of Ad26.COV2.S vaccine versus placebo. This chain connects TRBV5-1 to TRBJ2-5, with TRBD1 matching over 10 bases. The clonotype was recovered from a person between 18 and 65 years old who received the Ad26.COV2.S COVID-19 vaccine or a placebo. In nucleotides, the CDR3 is TGCGCCAGCAGCATCAGACAGGGGGCGCCGCCGGGGACCCAGTACTTC. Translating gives CASSIRQGAPPGTQYF.